These 9 T cell receptor beta chains were sequenced from one sample in a study of blood T cell repertoires in COVID-19. TCRdb's table, derived via immunoSEQ multiplex PCR, lists solely in-frame clones and lacks some. The data show over 150,000 clones, with 79% seen just once and around 19% held by the top ten. Input material: PBMCs or T cells enriched from blood (not recorded which). The receptors stem from a woman in her seventies in a cohort exposed to, infected with or recovered from COVID-19 (not recorded which).

A single count supports this clone. The CDR3 is CASSLVTRSSYEQYF. CDR3 DNA sequence: TGTGCCAGCAGTTTAGTTACACGGAGCTCCTACGAGCAGTACTTC. The chain links TRBV28 to TRBJ2-7, with D uncertain. The CDR3 contains 15 residues. Trimming stripped 2 bases from V and 0 bases from J, with 11 bases between. Per the germline V gene, CDR1 is MDHEN and CDR2 is SYDVKM.

The gene calls are TRBV7-3 and TRBJ2-1; tentative D call: TRBD2 (6 bases). Trimming pared 10 bases from V and 9 bases from J, leaving 31 bases between. The length of the CDR3 is 17 residues. Per germline, CDR1 SGHTA and CDR2 FQGTGA. The CDR3 nucleotides read TGTGCCAACCGGGACTCCGCTGAACCTATTTTGCATTTTGAGCAGTTCTTC. The encoded protein is CANRDSAEPILHFEQFF. Full variable domain (rest looked up from reference TRBV7-3 and TRBJ2-1): GAGVSQTPSNKVTEKGKYVELRCDPISGHTALYWYRQSLGQGPEFLIYFQGTGAADDSGLPNDRFFAVRPEGSVSTLKIQRTERGDSAVYLCANRDSAEPILHFEQFFGPGTRLTVL.

The chain links TRBV14 to TRBJ2-7, with a possible D match to TRBD2 (6 bases). The CDR3 contains 15 residues. Trimming shortened V by 0 bases and J by 8 bases, and 17 bases separated the two germline ends. Looked up from germline, CDR1 is SGHDN and CDR2 is FVKESK. The CDR3 coding sequence is TGTGCCAGCAGCCAAGATCGGTACTTGCGGGACCAGCAGTACTTC. Its translation: CASSQDRYLRDQQYF.

This chain uses TRBV5-1 with TRBJ2-7; D possibly corresponds to TRBD1 (6 bases). CDR3 length equals 14 residues. V dropped 2 bases and J dropped 7 bases, with 16 bases sitting between them. Germline values: CDR1 SGHRS, CDR2 YFSETQ. This CDR3 is CASSFQSGVGEQYF. Here the CDR3 DNA reads TGCGCCAGCAGCTTTCAGTCAGGGGTGGGAGAGCAGTACTTC.

The chain carries TRBV2 and TRBJ1-1; D is possibly TRBD1 (5 bases). This CDR3 contains 13 residues. Trimming took 6 bases from V and 3 from J, leaving 11 bases between them. Germline lookup yields CDR1 SNHLY and CDR2 FYNNEI. The CDR3 here is CASRGQGDTEAFF. CDR3 DNA sequence: TGTGCCAGCAGGGGCCAGGGCGACACTGAAGCTTTCTTT.

This chain connects TRBV27 to TRBJ2-5; TRBD2 matches at 15 bases. Germline V CDR1 and CDR2: MNHEY, SMNVEV (reference sequence). After removal of 5 bases from V and 5 bases from J, the junction contained 3 bases not matched to a gene. The CDR3 sequence is 15 residues long. The CDR3 bases are TGTGCCAGCAGTCTGGGACTAGCGGGAGGCGAGACCCAGTACTTC. Amino acid sequence: CASSLGLAGGETQYF.

The V call is TRBV4-1, the J call TRBJ1-4, with D uncertain. V lost 2 bases and J lost 4, with 8 bases in between. The CDR3 contains 14 residues. Germline V gene lookup returns CDR1 MGHRA and CDR2 YSYEKL. The CDR3 DNA sequence: TGCGCCAGCAGCCAAAATACCGGTAATGAAAAACTGTTTTTT. This sequence encodes CASSQNTGNEKLFF.

The chain couples TRBV28 to TRBJ2-3; 9 bases are a match to TRBD1. V lost 2 bases and J lost 4; bases outside the gene matches: 4. Germline-derived CDR1 and CDR2 are MDHEN and SYDVKM. The CDR3 loop spans 15 amino acids. The CDR3 bases are TGTGCCAGCAGTTTACGGGACAGGGCCCCAGATACGCAGTATTTT. Encoded protein: CASSLRDRAPDTQYF.

The genes are TRBV7-8 and TRBJ2-1; D unclear. Per germline, CDR1 SGHVS and CDR2 FQNEAQ. The ends were cut back, 7 bases at V and 9 bases at J, with 19 bases in the middle. This CDR3 has 14 amino acids. Here the CDR3 DNA reads TGTGCCAGCACCCACGCCCCTCTAAAAGCTGAGCAGTTCTTC. This gives the protein CASTHAPLKAEQFF.